The source of this T cell receptor (beta chain) is a study of CD8 T cells in acute hepatitis C reinfection. Whole-study findings and limits: Only TCRbeta was bulk sequenced, so alphabeta pairing is unknown. Preferential TRBV04 and TRBV06 usage appeared in all groups and was not explained by the naive pool.

The protocol was immunoSEQ multiplex PCR, while the TCRdb copy is restricted to in-frame clones and leaves out a portion. The table has 30,000 to 40,000 clones, 87% seen once. This clone was observed a single time. Its antigen remains unknown. Time point noted: naive CD8 control sorted from an acute-time-point sample. Acute primary HCV infection: positive HCV RNA or antibody test after negative test within 24 weeks. The length of the CDR3 is 12 residues. CDR1 MRHNA and CDR2 SNTAGT come from the germline V gene. The sequencing sample was made of naive CD8+ T cells from PBMCs. This chain links TRBV6-4 with TRBJ2-1, with D perhaps assigned TRBD1 or TRBD2 (6 bases each). The origin of this receptor is a young man with chronic hepatitis C. CDR3 in amino acids: CGPRGATNEQFF. The DNA for the CDR3 is TGTGGCCCTAGGGGGGCGACGAATGAGCAGTTCTTC.